A single sample is the source of the 15 T cell receptor beta chains below, sequenced in a study of cytomegalovirus exposure and HLA in healthy donors. Vbeta (60) and Jbeta (13) primers were used in the PCR. Using immunoSEQ multiplex PCR, the repertoire was profiled, and TCRdb retains in-frame clones only, with some absent. Of 150,000 to 200,000 clones listed, 65% to 90% are singletons. The sample consisted of PBMCs. These receptors were obtained from a man aged 40-49 years in good health and CMV-seropositive.

The V and J genes are TRBV5-4 and TRBJ2-3, with 8 bases that match TRBD1. Germline-derived CDR1 and CDR2 are SGHNT and YYREEE (reference sequence). CDR3 length equals 15 residues. Germline trimming cut 4 bases from V and 2 bases from J; bases unmatched to any gene: 6. CDR3: CASSLDRAPTDTQYF. In nucleotides, the CDR3 is TGTGCCAGCAGCCTGGACAGGGCTCCCACAGATACGCAGTATTTT. The full variable domain, rest sourced from reference TRBV5-4 and TRBJ2-3, is ETGVTQSPTHLIKTRGQQVTLRCSSQSGHNTVSWYQQALGQGPQFIFQYYREEENGRGNFPPRFSGLQFPNYSSELNVNALELDDSALYLCASSLDRAPTDTQYFGPGTRLTVL.

The genes are TRBV30 and TRBJ2-7; D unresolved. Trimming left V 0 bases short and J 7 bases short, with 10 bases between. Per germline, CDR1 GTSNPN and CDR2 SVGIG (reference sequence). The CDR3 totals 12 residues. The CDR3 protein is CAWSVMSWEQYF. The CDR3 coding sequence is TGTGCCTGGAGTGTAATGAGCTGGGAGCAGTACTTC.

The rearrangement joins TRBV4-2 to TRBJ2-3, with 9 bases identical to TRBD2. The CDR3 extends over 16 amino acids. Trimming removed 1 base from V and 0 bases from J; junction bases left unmatched: 2. The germline V gene encodes CDR1 LGHNA and CDR2 YNFKEQ. The CDR3: CASSQVAGVSTDTQYF. The DNA of the CDR3 is TGTGCCAGCAGCCAAGTAGCGGGGGTTAGCACAGATACGCAGTATTTT.

The V gene is TRBV5-4, the J gene TRBJ2-5, with a tentative D call TRBD2 (7 bases). Gene TRBJ2-7 matches the end of the DNA better, so the J call may be wrong. Per the germline V gene, CDR1 is SGHNT and CDR2 is YYREEE (reference sequence). CDR3 length: 17 amino acids. CDR3 sequence reads: CASSQGLAGARPYEQYF. CDR3 coding DNA: TGTGCCAGCAGCCAAGGCCTTGCGGGGGCCCGTCCCTACGAGCAGTACTTC.

V gene TRBV4-1 combines with J gene TRBJ2-7; TRBD1 matches at 8 bases. The V segment lost 1 base and the J segment 6 bases; nucleotides outside the gene matches: 2. CDR3 size: 13 residues. Per the germline V gene, CDR1 is MGHRA and CDR2 is YSYEKL. The CDR3 loop reads CASSQGTGREQYF. As DNA, the CDR3 is TGCGCCAGCAGCCAAGGGACAGGGCGCGAGCAGTACTTC.

The gene calls are TRBV7-2 and TRBJ2-5, with 10 nucleotides matching TRBD2. V dropped 4 bases and J dropped 5; count of bases not matched to a gene: 4. CDR3 length equals 14 residues. The germline gives CDR1 SGHTA, CDR2 FQGNSA. The CDR3 DNA sequence: TGTGCCAGCAGCTCTAGCGGGGGCGGGGAGACCCAGTACTTC. This sequence encodes CASSSSGGGETQYF.

As to this clone: Other nucleotide sequences from this sample produce the same CDR3. The chain recombines TRBV19 with TRBJ1-3; unclear D gene. Germline V gives CDR1 LNHDA, CDR2 SQIVND (reference sequence). Trimming removed 3 bases at V and 4 bases at J, with 4 bases between. This CDR3 has 12 amino acids. CDR3 bases: TGTGCCAGTAGTATTTTAGGAAACACCATATATTTT. Protein: CASSILGNTIYF.

This sequence joins TRBV10-3 and TRBJ2-5; a possible D gene is TRBD2 (7 bases). This CDR3 has 14 amino acids. The V gene's germline CDR1 is ENHRY and CDR2 SYGVKD. V was shortened by 4 bases and J by 1 base, with 10 bases between the two germline ends. In DNA, the CDR3 is TGTGCCATCAGTGGGGGGGGGCCCCAAGAGACCCAGTACTTC. This translates into CAISGGGPQETQYF.

The rearrangement uses TRBV7-8 and TRBJ2-2; TRBD2 matches at 11 bases. The germline CDR1 and CDR2 sequences are SGHVS and FQNEAQ. This CDR3 comprises 15 residues. The junction had 7 bases not matched to a gene; V was cut back by 8 bases and J by 5 bases. CDR3 loop: CASQTSGGRTGELFF. CDR3 DNA sequence: TGTGCCAGCCAAACTAGCGGGGGACGTACCGGGGAGCTGTTTTTT.

The chain carries TRBV28 and TRBJ2-5; 8 nucleotides line up with TRBD2. This CDR3 region has 14 residues. Trimming removed 6 bases from V and 1 base from J; junction bases left unmatched: 4. Looked up from germline, CDR1 is MDHEN and CDR2 is SYDVKM. The CDR3 DNA sequence: TGTGCCAGCAGCCGGGGGGGGACCCAAGAGACCCAGTACTTC. Amino acid sequence: CASSRGGTQETQYF. Filled out from reference TRBV28 and TRBJ2-5, the complete variable domain reads DVKVTQSSRYLVKRTGEKVFLECVQDMDHENMFWYRQDPGLGLRLIYFSYDVKMKEKGDIPEGYSVSREKKERFSLILESASTNQTSMYLCASSRGGTQETQYFGPGTRLLVL.

This chain connects TRBV10-2 to TRBJ2-1; 9 nucleotides line up with TRBD2. The CDR3 is 14 amino acids. The J segment lost 7 bases and the V segment lost 7 bases, leaving 8 bases of the junction unmatched. Per the germline V gene, CDR1 is WSHSY and CDR2 is SAAADI. The CDR3, as DNA: TGCGCCAGCAACCCACTAGCGGGTGGGAATGAGCAGTTCTTC. Protein: CASNPLAGGNEQFF.

J is TRBJ1-5 and V is TRBV15; D gene unclear. CDR3 length: 17 residues. Germline lookup yields CDR1 LNHNV and CDR2 YYDKDF (reference sequence). V dropped 0 bases and J dropped 5 bases, with 17 bases sitting between them. The DNA for the CDR3 is TGTGCCACCAGCAGAGATGGGAGCACCGGACCCCATCAGCCCCAGCATTTT. Translated, it gives CATSRDGSTGPHQPQHF.

The V gene is TRBV6-6, the J gene TRBJ2-7; maybe TRBD2 (5 bases). The length of the CDR3 is 12 residues. Germline V gene data show CDR1 as MNHNY and CDR2 as SVGAGI (reference sequence). V gave up 2 bases and J gave up 5 bases, with 7 bases separating them. The CDR3 DNA reads TGTGCCAGCAGTTACAAGGGAGACGAGCAGTACTTC. Translating gives CASSYKGDEQYF.

The chain links TRBV15 to TRBJ2-1, with 13 bases matching TRBD2. The CDR3 is made up of 15 amino acids. Germline V gene lookup returns CDR1 LNHNV and CDR2 YYDKDF (reference sequence). V was pared by 3 bases and J by 8 bases, with 4 bases of the junction left unmatched. This CDR3 reads CATSSTSGGADEQFF. CDR3 bases: TGTGCCACCAGCAGTACTAGCGGGGGGGCGGATGAGCAGTTCTTC.

Concerning this clone itself: Within the sample, other DNA sequences also encode this same CDR3. This chain joins TRBV7-9 and TRBJ2-7; 9 positions agree with TRBD1. Trimming at V came to 5 bases and at J to 2 bases, leaving 7 bases not matched to a gene. The CDR3 is made up of 15 amino acids. CDR1 SEHNR and CDR2 FQNEAQ come from the germline V gene (reference sequence). CDR3 sequence reads: CASSPGQGIPYEQYF. The CDR3 DNA sequence: TGTGCCAGCAGCCCGGGACAGGGTATTCCCTACGAGCAGTACTTC.